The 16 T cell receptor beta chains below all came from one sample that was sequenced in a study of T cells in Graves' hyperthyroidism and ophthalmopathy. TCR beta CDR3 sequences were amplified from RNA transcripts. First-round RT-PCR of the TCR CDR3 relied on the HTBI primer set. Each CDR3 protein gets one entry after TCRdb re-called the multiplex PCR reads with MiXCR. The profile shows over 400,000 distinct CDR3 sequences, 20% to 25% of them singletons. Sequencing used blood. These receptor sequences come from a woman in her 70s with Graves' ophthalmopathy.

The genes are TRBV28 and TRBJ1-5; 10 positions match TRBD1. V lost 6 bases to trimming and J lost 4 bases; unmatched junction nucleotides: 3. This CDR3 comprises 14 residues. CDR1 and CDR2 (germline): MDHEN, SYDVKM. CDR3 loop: CASRGQGKNQPQHF. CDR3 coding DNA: TGTGCCAGCAGGGGACAGGGGAAAAATCAGCCCCAGCATTTT.

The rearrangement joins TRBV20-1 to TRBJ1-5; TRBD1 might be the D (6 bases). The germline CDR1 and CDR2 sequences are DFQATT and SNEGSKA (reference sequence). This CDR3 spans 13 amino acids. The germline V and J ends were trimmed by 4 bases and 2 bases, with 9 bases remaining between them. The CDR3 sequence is CSANSGGNQPQHF. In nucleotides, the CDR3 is TGCAGTGCTAATTCAGGGGGCAATCAGCCCCAGCATTTT.

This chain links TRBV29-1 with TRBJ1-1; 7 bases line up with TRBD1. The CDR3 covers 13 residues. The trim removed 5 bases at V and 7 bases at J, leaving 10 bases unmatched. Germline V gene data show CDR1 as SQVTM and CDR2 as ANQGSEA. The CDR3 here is CSVIRQGPNEAFF. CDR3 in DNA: TGCAGCGTTATCAGACAGGGCCCGAATGAAGCTTTCTTT.

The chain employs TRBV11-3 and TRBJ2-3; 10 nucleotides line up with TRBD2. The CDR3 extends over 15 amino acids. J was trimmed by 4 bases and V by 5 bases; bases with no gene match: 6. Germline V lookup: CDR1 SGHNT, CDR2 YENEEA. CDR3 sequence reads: CASSRSGRESDTQYF. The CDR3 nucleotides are TGTGCCAGCAGCCGAAGCGGGAGGGAATCAGATACGCAGTATTTT.

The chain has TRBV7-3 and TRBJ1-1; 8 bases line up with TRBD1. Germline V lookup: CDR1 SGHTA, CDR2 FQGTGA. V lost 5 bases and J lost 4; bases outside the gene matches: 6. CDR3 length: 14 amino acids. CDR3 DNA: TGTGCCAGCAGCGAGGGACAGGAGGGCACTGAAGCTTTCTTT. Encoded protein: CASSEGQEGTEAFF.

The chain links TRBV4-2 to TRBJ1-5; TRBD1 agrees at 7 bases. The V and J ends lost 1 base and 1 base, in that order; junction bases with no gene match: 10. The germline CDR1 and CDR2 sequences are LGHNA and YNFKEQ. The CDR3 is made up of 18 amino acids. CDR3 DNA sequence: TGTGCCAGCAGCCAAGGTGGGGTACGACAGGGAAGCAATCAGCCCCAGCATTTT. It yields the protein CASSQGGVRQGSNQPQHF.

CDR3 amino acids: CSARDVETQYF. CDR3 sequence (DNA): TGCAGTGCTAGAGATGTCGAGACCCAGTACTTC. The chain recombines TRBV20-1 with TRBJ2-5; D ambiguous. Germline CDR1 DFQATT, CDR2 SNEGSKA (reference sequence). V was pared by 0 bases and J by 5 bases, with 4 bases between. This CDR3 region has 11 residues.

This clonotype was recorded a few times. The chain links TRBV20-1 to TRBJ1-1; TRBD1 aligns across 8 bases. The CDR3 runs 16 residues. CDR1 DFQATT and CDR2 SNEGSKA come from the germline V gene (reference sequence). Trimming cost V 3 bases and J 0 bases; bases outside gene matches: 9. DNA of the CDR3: TGCAGTGCTAGCAAACAGGGGGGGCCCATGAACACTGAAGCTTTCTTT. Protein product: CSASKQGGPMNTEAFF.

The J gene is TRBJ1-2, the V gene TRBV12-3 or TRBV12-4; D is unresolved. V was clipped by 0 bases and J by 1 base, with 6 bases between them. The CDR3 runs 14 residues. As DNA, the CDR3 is TGTGCCAGCAGTTTAGCGGGGATTAACTATGGCTACACCTTC. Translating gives CASSLAGINYGYTF.

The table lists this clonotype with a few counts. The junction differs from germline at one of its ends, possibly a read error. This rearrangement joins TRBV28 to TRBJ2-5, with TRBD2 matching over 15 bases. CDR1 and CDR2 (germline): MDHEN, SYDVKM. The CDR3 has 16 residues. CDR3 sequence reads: CASSPGLAGGRETQHF. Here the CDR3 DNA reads TGTGCCAGCAGCCCGGGACTAGCGGGAGGACGAGAGACCCAGCACTTC.

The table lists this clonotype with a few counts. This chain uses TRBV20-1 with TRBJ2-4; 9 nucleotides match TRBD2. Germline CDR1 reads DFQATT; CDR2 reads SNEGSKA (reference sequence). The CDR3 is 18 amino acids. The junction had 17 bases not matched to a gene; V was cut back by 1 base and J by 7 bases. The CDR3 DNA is TGCAGTGCTAGAGGTAGATCCGAGCGGGAGGTGGTCTGGAACATTCAGTACTTC. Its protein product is CSARGRSEREVVWNIQYF.

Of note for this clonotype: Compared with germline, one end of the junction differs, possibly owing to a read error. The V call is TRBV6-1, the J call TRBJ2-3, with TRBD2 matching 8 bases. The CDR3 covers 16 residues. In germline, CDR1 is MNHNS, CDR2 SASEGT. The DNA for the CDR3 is TGTGCCAGCAGTGAAGTAGGGCTAGCGGGCACAGATACGGAGTATTTT. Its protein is CASSEVGLAGTDTEYF.

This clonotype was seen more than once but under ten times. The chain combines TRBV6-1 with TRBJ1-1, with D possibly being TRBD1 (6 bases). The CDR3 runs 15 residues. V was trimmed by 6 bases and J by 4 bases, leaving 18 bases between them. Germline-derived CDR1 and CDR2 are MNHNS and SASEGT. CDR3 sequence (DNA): TGTGCCAGCAGGAGCGCAGGGGTGCAGGTCACTGAAGCTTTCTTT. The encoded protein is CASRSAGVQVTEAFF.

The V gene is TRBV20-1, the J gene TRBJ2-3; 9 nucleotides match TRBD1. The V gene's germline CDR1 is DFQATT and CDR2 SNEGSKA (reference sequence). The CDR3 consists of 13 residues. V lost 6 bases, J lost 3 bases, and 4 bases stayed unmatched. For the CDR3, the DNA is TGCAGTGCAACGGGACAGGGTACAGATACGCAGTATTTT. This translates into CSATGQGTDTQYF.

This CDR3 is CSVEEVGKNIQYF. For the CDR3, the DNA is TGCAGCGTTGAGGAGGTGGGCAAAAACATTCAGTACTTC. The chain couples TRBV29-1 to TRBJ2-4; TRBD2 is a possible D gene (5 bases). Germline lookup yields CDR1 SQVTM and CDR2 ANQGSEA. Trimming removed 3 bases at V and 3 bases at J, with 9 bases between. The CDR3 consists of 13 residues.

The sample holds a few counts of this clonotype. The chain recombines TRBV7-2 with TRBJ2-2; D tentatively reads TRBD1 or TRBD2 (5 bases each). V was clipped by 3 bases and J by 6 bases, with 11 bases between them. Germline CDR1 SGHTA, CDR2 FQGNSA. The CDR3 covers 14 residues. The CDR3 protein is CASSFGDRPGELFF. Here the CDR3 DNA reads TGTGCCAGCAGCTTTGGGGACCGCCCCGGGGAGCTGTTTTTT.